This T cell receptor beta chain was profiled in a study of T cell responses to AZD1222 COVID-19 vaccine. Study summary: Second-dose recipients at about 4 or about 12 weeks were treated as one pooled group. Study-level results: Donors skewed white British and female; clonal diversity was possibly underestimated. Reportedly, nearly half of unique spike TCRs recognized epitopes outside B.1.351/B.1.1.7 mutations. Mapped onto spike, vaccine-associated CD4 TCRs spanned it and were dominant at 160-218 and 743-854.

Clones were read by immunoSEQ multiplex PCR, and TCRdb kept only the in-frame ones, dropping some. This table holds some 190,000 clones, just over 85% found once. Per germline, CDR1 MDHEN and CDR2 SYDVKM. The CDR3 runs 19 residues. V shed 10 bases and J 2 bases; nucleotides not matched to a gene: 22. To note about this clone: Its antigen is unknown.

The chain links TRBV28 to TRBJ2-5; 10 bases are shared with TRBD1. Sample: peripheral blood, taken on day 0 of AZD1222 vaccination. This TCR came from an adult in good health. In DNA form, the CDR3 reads TGTGCCACCTCAGGCCCGGGACAGGGGAATCTGGACCTTCAAGAGACCCAGTACTTC. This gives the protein CATSGPGQGNLDLQETQYF.